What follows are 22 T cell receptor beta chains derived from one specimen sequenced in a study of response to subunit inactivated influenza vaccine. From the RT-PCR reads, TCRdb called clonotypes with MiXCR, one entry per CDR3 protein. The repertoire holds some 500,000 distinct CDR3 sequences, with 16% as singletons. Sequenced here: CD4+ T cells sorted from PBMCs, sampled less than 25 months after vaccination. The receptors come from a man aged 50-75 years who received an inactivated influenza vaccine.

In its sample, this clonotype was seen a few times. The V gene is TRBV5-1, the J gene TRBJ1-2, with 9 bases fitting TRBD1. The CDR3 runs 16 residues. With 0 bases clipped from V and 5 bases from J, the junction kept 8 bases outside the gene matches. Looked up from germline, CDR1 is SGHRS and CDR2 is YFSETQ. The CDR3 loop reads CASSLGMGQGTYGYTF. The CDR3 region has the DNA TGCGCCAGCAGCTTGGGTATGGGACAGGGAACGTATGGCTACACCTTC.

Here the CDR3 DNA reads TGTGCCAGCAGCAAGAATGCAGAAAAACTGTTTTTT. Translated: CASSKNAEKLFF. V and J are TRBV3-1 and TRBJ1-4; D is unresolved. The germline CDR1 and CDR2 sequences are LGHDT and YNNKEL (reference sequence). This CDR3 region has 12 residues. Deletions cut 5 bases from V and 8 bases from J, with 9 bases between.

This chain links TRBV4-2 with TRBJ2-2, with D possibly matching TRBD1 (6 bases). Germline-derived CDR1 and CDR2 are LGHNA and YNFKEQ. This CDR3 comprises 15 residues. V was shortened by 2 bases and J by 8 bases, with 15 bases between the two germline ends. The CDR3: CASSQWTVHAGELFF. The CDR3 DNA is TGTGCCAGCAGCCAATGGACAGTTCACGCTGGGGAGCTGTTTTTT.

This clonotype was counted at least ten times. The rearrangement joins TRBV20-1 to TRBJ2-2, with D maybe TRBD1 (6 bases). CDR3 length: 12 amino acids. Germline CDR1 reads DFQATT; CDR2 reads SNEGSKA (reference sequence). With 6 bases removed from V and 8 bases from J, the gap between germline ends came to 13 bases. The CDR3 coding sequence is TGCAGTGCCTCTCAGGGGCCAGGGGAGCTGTTTTTT. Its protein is CSASQGPGELFF.

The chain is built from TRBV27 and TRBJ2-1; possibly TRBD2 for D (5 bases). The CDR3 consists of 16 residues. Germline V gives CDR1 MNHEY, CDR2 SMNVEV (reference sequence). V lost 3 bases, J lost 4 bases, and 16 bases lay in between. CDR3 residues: CASSFRSGRLYNEQFF. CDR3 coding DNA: TGTGCCAGCAGTTTTCGAAGCGGAAGATTATACAATGAGCAGTTCTTC.

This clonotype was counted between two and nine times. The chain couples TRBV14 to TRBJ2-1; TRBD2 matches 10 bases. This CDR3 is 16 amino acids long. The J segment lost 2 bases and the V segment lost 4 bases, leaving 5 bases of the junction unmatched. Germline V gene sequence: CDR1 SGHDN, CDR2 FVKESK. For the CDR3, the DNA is TGTGCCAGCAGCCGCGGACTAGCGGTTACCTACAATGAGCAGTTCTTC. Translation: CASSRGLAVTYNEQFF.

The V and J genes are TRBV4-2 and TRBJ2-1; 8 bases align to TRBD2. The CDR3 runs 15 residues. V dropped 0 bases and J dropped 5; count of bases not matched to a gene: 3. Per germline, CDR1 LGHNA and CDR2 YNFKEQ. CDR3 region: CASSQDRGGNNEQFF. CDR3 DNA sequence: TGTGCCAGCAGCCAAGACCGGGGGGGTAACAATGAGCAGTTCTTC.

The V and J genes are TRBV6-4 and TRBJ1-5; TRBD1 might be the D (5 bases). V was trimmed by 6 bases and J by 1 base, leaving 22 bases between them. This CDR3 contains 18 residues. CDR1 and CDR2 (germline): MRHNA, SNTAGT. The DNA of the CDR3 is TGTGCCAGCAGGGCCGTGATTCTGGGGCATAGGAGCAATCAGCCCCAGCATTTT. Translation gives CASRAVILGHRSNQPQHF.

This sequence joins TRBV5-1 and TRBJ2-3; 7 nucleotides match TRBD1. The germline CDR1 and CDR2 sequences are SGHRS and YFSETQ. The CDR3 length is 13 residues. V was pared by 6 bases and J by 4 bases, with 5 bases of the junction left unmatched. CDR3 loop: CASNSGTADTQYF. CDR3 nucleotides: TGCGCCAGCAACTCCGGGACAGCAGATACGCAGTATTTT.

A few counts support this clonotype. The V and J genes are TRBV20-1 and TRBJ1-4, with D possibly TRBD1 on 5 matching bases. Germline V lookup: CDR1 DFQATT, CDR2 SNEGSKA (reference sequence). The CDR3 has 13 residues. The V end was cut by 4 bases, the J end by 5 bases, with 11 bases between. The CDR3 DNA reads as TGCAGTGCTATACGGGGGGGGAATGAAAAACTGTTTTTT. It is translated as CSAIRGGNEKLFF.

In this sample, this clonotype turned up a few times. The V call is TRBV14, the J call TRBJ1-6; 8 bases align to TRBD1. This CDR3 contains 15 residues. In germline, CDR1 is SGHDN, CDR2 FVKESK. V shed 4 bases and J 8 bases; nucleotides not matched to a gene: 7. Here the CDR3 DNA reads TGTGCCAGCAGCCTACTCGGACAGGGATATTCACCCCTCCACTTT. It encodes CASSLLGQGYSPLHF.

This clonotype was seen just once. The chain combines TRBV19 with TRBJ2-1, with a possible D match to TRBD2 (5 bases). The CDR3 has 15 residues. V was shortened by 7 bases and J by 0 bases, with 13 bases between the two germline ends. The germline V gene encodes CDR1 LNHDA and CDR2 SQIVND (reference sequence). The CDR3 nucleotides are TGTGCCAGTAAACGGGCGGGCAGCTCCTACAATGAGCAGTTCTTC. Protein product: CASKRAGSSYNEQFF.

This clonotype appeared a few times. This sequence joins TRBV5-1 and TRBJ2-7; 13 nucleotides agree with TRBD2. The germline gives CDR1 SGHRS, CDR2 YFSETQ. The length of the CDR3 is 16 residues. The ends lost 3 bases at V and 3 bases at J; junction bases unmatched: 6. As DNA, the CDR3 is TGCGCCAGCAGCTCATCGGGACTAGCGGGGATCTACGAGCAGTACTTC. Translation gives CASSSSGLAGIYEQYF.

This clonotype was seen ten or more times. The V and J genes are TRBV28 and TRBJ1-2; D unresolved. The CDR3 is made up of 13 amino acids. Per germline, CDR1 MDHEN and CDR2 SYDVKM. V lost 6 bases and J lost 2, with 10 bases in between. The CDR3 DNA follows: TGTGCCAGCAGCGCAGAAGACAACTATGGCTACACCTTC. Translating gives CASSAEDNYGYTF.

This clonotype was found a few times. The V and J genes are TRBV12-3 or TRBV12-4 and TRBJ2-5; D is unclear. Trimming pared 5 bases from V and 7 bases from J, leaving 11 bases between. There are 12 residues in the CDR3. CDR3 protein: CASSPQSGTQYF. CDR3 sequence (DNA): TGTGCCAGCAGTCCACAATCAGGGACCCAGTACTTC.

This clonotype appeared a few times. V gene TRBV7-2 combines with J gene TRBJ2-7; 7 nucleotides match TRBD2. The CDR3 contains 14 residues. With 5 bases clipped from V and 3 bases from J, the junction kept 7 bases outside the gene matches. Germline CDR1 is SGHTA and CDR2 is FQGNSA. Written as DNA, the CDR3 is TGTGCCAGCAGCCCCGGGAGGATAAACTACGAGCAGTACTTC. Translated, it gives CASSPGRINYEQYF.

The CDR3 coding sequence is TGCAGCGTCCTCAACAGGGTTGTGAGTGGTGACAATCAGCCCCAGCATTTT. Translating gives CSVLNRVVSGDNQPQHF. The chain links TRBV29-1 to TRBJ1-5; D is perhaps TRBD1 (6 bases). V dropped 6 bases and J dropped 3 bases, with 24 bases sitting between them. From germline, CDR1 is SQVTM and CDR2 ANQGSEA. This CDR3 region has 17 residues. The whole variable domain, remainder taken from reference TRBV29-1 and TRBJ1-5, is SAVISQKPSRDICQRGTSLTIQCQVDSQVTMMFWYRQQPGQSLTLIATANQGSEATYESGFVIDKFPISRPNLTFSTLTVSNMSPEDSSIYLCSVLNRVVSGDNQPQHFGDGTRLSIL.

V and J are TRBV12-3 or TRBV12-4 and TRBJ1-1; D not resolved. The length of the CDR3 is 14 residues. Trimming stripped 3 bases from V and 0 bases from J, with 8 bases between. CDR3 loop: CASSFNGLNTEAFF. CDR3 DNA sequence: TGTGCCAGCAGTTTCAACGGCTTGAACACTGAAGCTTTCTTT.

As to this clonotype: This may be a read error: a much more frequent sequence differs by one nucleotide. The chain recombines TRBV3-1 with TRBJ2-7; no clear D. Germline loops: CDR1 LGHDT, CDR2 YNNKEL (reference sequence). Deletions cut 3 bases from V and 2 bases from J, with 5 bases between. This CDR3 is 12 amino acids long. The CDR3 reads CASSHGPYEQYF. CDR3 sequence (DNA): TGTGCCAGCAGCCACGGACCCTACGAGCAGTACTTC.

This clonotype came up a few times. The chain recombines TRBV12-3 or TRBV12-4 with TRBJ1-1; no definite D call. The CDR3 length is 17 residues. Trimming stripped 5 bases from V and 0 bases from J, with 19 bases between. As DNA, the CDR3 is TGTGCCAGCAGTGGGGTTCAGGCAGACTTCATGAACACTGAAGCTTTCTTT. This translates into CASSGVQADFMNTEAFF.

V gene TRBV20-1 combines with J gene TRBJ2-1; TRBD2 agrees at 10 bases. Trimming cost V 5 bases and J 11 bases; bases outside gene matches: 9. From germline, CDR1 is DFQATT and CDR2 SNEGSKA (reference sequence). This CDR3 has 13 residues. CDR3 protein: CSAPGLAGEKQFF. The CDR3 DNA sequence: TGCAGTGCTCCTGGTCTAGCGGGGGAGAAGCAGTTCTTC.

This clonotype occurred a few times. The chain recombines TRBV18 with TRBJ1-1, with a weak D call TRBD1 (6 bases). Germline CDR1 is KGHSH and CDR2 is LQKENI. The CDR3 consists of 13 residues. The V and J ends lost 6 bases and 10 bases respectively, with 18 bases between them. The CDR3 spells CASSQDRSRGAFF. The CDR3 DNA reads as TGTGCCAGCTCGCAAGACAGGTCCCGCGGAGCTTTCTTT.